Following are 7 T cell receptor beta chains from one sample sequenced in a study of blood T cell repertoires in COVID-19. The repertoire was sequenced with immunoSEQ multiplex PCR; TCRdb's copy has only in-frame clones and lacks some. This table holds 300,000 to 450,000 clones, 88% found once. Sequenced: PBMCs or T cells enriched from blood (not recorded which). The source of these receptors is a woman younger than 35 who had recovered from COVID-19.

The chain joins TRBV10-1 to TRBJ2-2; D gene uncertain. This CDR3 is 13 amino acids long. V lost 2 bases to trimming and J lost 4 bases, with 5 bases between them. Germline V CDR1 and CDR2: WNHNN, SYGVQD (reference sequence). The chain's CDR3 is CASSEVSTGELFF. CDR3 bases: TGCGCCAGCAGTGAGGTCTCCACCGGGGAGCTGTTTTTT.

The chain's CDR3 is CASSQDPGTGEADTQYF. CDR3 DNA sequence: TGCGCCAGCAGCCAAGACCCCGGGACAGGGGAGGCAGATACGCAGTATTTT. The chain uses TRBV4-1 and TRBJ2-3; 10 nucleotides line up with TRBD1. Germline V gene sequence: CDR1 MGHRA, CDR2 YSYEKL. Trimming cost V 0 bases and J 4 bases; bases outside gene matches: 7. The CDR3 is made up of 17 amino acids.

This clone was recorded once. V gene TRBV11-3 combines with J gene TRBJ2-7, with 9 bases matching TRBD1. The CDR3 contains 14 residues. The V gene end was trimmed by 5 bases and the J gene end by 2 bases; junction bases not matched to a gene: 4. The germline V gene has CDR1 SGHNT and CDR2 YENEEA. The CDR3 coding sequence is TGTGCCAGCAGCCAAGGGACAGGGCCCTACGAGCAGTACTTC. Amino acid sequence: CASSQGTGPYEQYF.

J is TRBJ1-5 and V is TRBV7-2; a weak D match, TRBD1 (6 bases). Germline CDR1 is SGHTA and CDR2 is FQGNSA. V lost 4 bases and J lost 4, with 17 bases in between. This CDR3 region has 16 residues. Here the CDR3 DNA reads TGTGCCAGCAGCTCTTTGGGGGCAGGGGATAATCAGCCCCAGCATTTT. This encodes CASSSLGAGDNQPQHF.

The chain carries TRBV5-5 and TRBJ2-5; 7 nucleotides agree with TRBD2. CDR3 length equals 14 residues. After removal of 0 bases from V and 5 bases from J, the junction contained 4 bases not matched to a gene. From germline, CDR1 is SGHKS and CDR2 YYEKEE (reference sequence). CDR3 nucleotides: TGTGCCAGCAGCTTGGAGGCAGCGGGGGAGACCCAGTACTTC. This translates into CASSLEAAGETQYF.

V usage is TRBV19 and J usage is TRBJ2-1; D possibly corresponds to TRBD2 (6 bases). V gave up 5 bases and J gave up 9 bases, with 26 bases separating them. This CDR3 is built from 17 residues. Germline CDR1 LNHDA, CDR2 SQIVND (reference sequence). The CDR3 region has the DNA TGTGCCAGTAGTGCCAGAATAGGGCTCGGGGGATGGCGTGAGCAGTTCTTC. It translates to CASSARIGLGGWREQFF.

The chain is built from TRBV19 and TRBJ1-1, with TRBD1 matching 8 bases. V lost 4 bases, J lost 4 bases, and 8 bases stayed unmatched. This CDR3 is built from 15 residues. CDR1 and CDR2 (germline): LNHDA, SQIVND (reference sequence). CDR3 residues: CASSTLQGGSTEAFF. The CDR3 DNA follows: TGTGCCAGTAGTACGTTACAGGGGGGGAGCACTGAAGCTTTCTTT.